A single sample is the source of the 6 T cell receptor beta chains below, sequenced in a study of shared clonotypes between healthy human individuals. Method: immunoSEQ multiplex PCR; TCRdb's copy keeps in-frame clones and lacks some. This repertoire shows 470,000 or so clones, roughly 80% found once; its top ten account for approximately 12%. The sequencing sample was made of PBMCs. The receptors were sampled from a woman aged 40-49 years in good health. Some clones in this sample may be carry-over from other donors' samples.

On this clone itself: A single base is all that separates this from a far larger clone, so a read error is likely. This sample includes further DNA sequences coding for the same CDR3. The V gene is TRBV28, the J gene TRBJ2-7; D may correspond to TRBD1 or TRBD2 (5 bases each). From germline, CDR1 is MDHEN and CDR2 SYDVKM. This CDR3 comprises 12 residues. V lost 2 bases and J lost 4, with 6 bases in between. The CDR3 loop is CASSLGGYEQYF. CDR3 sequence (DNA): TGTGCCAGCAGTTTAGGGGGATACGAGCAGTACTTC. Looking up the rest from reference TRBV28 and TRBJ2-7 gives the full variable domain: DVKVTQSSRYLVKRTGEKVFLECVQDMDHENMFWYRQDPGLGLRLIYFSYDVKMKEKGDIPEGYSVSREKKERFSLILESASTNQTSMYLCASSLGGYEQYFGPGTRLTVT.

V and J are TRBV28 and TRBJ1-3; D is unclear. The ends were cut back, 7 bases at V and 2 bases at J, with 21 bases in the middle. The germline CDR1 and CDR2 sequences are MDHEN and SYDVKM. This CDR3 has 17 amino acids. In DNA form, the CDR3 reads TGTGCCAGCACTGGGGTGGAGGGTGTCTATCCTGGAAACACCATATATTTT. This codes for CASTGVEGVYPGNTIYF.

The J gene is TRBJ2-7, the V gene TRBV30; 9 bases map to TRBD2. CDR1 and CDR2 from the germline V gene are GTSNPN and SVGIG (reference sequence). Losses at the gene ends were 7 bases for V and 5 bases for J; bases not matched to a gene: 15. There are 15 residues in the CDR3. The CDR3 loop reads CASAPGLARRDEQYF. The CDR3 nucleotides are TGTGCCTCGGCCCCCGGACTAGCGCGGCGGGACGAGCAGTACTTC.

The J gene is TRBJ2-3, the V gene TRBV7-6, with D possibly TRBD1 on 5 matching bases. Germline CDR1 and CDR2: SGHVS and FNYEAQ. V was cut by 0 bases and J by 0 bases, with 10 bases left in between. This CDR3 spans 16 amino acids. CDR3 nucleotide sequence: TGTGCCAGCAGCTTAGCGTGGCAGGGTAGCACAGATACGCAGTATTTT. It yields the protein CASSLAWQGSTDTQYF.

In the case of this clone: With only one base between it and a far larger clone, this is likely a read error. The sample carries other DNA sequences with the same CDR3. The V and J genes are TRBV6-5 and TRBJ2-5; TRBD2 might be the D (5 bases). Per the germline V gene, CDR1 is MNHEY and CDR2 is SVGAGI. The CDR3 is 13 residues long. CDR3 sequence (DNA): TGTGCTAGCAGTCCTCCGGGACAAGAGACCCAGTACTTC. Its translation: CASSPPGQETQYF.

CDR3 in DNA: TGTGCCAGTCAGACTAGCCACTCTGGGGCCAACGTCCTGACTTTC. Translating gives CASQTSHSGANVLTF. V usage is TRBV19 and J usage is TRBJ2-6; TRBD2 agrees at 7 bases. This CDR3 comprises 15 residues. The V gene's germline CDR1 is LNHDA and CDR2 SQIVND (reference sequence). V gave up 8 bases and J gave up 0 bases; unmatched junction bases: 4.